A selection of T cell receptor beta chains follows, all from one sample in a study of cytomegalovirus exposure and HLA in healthy donors. Profiling relied on immunoSEQ multiplex PCR, and the TCRdb table lists in-frame clones only, not all of them. The repertoire holds about 74,000 clones, with around 94% as singletons. Sequencing was done on a sample of PBMCs. These receptors came from a young man in good health and CMV-seropositive. The CDR3 runs from the conserved cysteine through the conserved F or W. The D gene is left open where the match is weak. Not every row has a clone size; where given, it reads once, few, many or a size class.

TRBJ1-1,TRBV5-6,TRBD1,-,CASSLADRGRTEAFF,TGTGCCAGCAGCTTGGCGGACAGGGGAAGGACTGAAGCTTTCTTT
TRBJ2-7,TRBV10-3,TRBD2,-,CATSPGLAGPYEQYF,TGTGCCACAAGCCCGGGACTAGCGGGGCCCTACGAGCAGTACTTC
TRBJ2-5,TRBV10-3,TRBD1,once,CAISGGTGKETQYF,TGTGCCATCAGTGGGGGGACAGGGAAAGAGACCCAGTACTTC
TRBJ2-3,TRBV6-5,-,-,CASRRLDTDTQYF,TGTGCCAGCAGACGACTCGACACAGATACGCAGTATTTT
TRBJ1-1,TRBV7-3,TRBD1,-,CASSVQGADTEAFF,TGTGCCAGCAGCGTACAGGGGGCCGACACTGAAGCTTTCTTT
TRBJ1-1,TRBV25-1,-,-,CASSEVGTMNTEAFF,TGTGCCAGCAGTGAAGTAGGGACTATGAACACTGAAGCTTTCTTT
TRBJ2-1,TRBV18,-,-,CASSPGLNNEQFF,TGTGCCAGCTCACCAGGACTAAACAATGAGCAGTTCTTC
TRBJ1-2,TRBV10-3,-,few,CAISVQGVGGYTF,TGTGCCATCAGTGTTCAGGGTGTGGGTGGCTACACCTTC
TRBJ1-4,TRBV5-6,-,once,CASSSGTRRASDEKLFF,TGTGCCAGCAGCTCCGGGACCCGGAGGGCCTCAGATGAAAAACTGTTTTTT
TRBJ2-7,TRBV2,-,-,CASSEEGGTTGEQYF,TGTGCCAGCAGTGAAGAAGGAGGCACTACTGGCGAGCAGTACTTC
TRBJ1-3,TRBV10-3,TRBD1,-,CAIRQGARNTIYF,TGTGCCATTCGCCAGGGGGCTAGAAACACCATATATTTT
TRBJ2-1,TRBV30,TRBD2,-,CAWSGAGATYNEQFF,TGTGCCTGGAGTGGGGCGGGAGCCACCTACAATGAGCAGTTCTTC
TRBJ2-7,TRBV6-1,-,once,CASSVLGRDAVYEQYF,TGTGCCAGCAGTGTCTTAGGGCGGGATGCGGTATACGAGCAGTACTTC
TRBJ2-5,TRBV7-9,TRBD2,-,CASSLGTSGSRETQYF,TGTGCCAGCAGCTTAGGTACTAGCGGGAGTCGGGAGACCCAGTACTTC
TRBJ2-3,TRBV9,TRBD1,-,CASSAISGTGGGEDTQYF,TGTGCCAGCAGCGCCATATCCGGGACAGGGGGCGGAGAAGATACGCAGTATTTT
TRBJ1-2,TRBV6-4,TRBD1,-,CASSPTGSYGYTF,TGTGCCAGCAGTCCGACAGGGTCCTATGGCTACACCTTC
TRBJ2-6,TRBV28,-,-,CASSLSVNPGANVLTF,TGTGCCAGCAGTTTATCAGTGAATCCCGGGGCCAACGTCCTGACTTTC
TRBJ2-1,TRBV7-2,-,few,CASSPPSYNEQFF,TGTGCCAGCAGCCCCCCCTCTTACAATGAGCAGTTCTTC
TRBJ2-3,TRBV27,-,-,CASSLSGGLAHDSSTDTQYF,TGTGCCAGCAGTTTATCGGGGGGGCTAGCGCACGACTCTAGCACAGATACGCAGTATTTT
TRBJ2-5,TRBV29-1,TRBD2,-,CSILGLAGETQYF,TGCAGCATCTTAGGACTAGCGGGGGAGACCCAGTACTTC
TRBJ1-4,TRBV6-5,-,-,CASSMSQGLGEKLFF,TGTGCCAGCAGCATGTCACAGGGCTTAGGGGAAAAACTGTTTTTT
TRBJ2-2,TRBV2,-,few,CASTKDWTGELFF,TGTGCCAGCACCAAGGACTGGACCGGGGAGCTGTTTTTT
TRBJ2-2,TRBV10-3,-,once,CAISESGLPISTGELFF,TGTGCCATCAGTGAGTCGGGGCTCCCGATAAGCACCGGGGAGCTGTTTTTT
TRBJ1-2,TRBV2,-,once,CASSVAWVGGYTF,TGTGCCAGCAGTGTAGCATGGGTGGGCGGCTACACCTTC
TRBJ2-2,TRBV18,-,-,CASSRSPGVFVGETWPNTGELFF,TGTGCCAGCTCAAGAAGCCCCGGAGTTTTCGTAGGTGAGACTTGGCCGAACACCGGGGAGCTGTTTTTT
TRBJ2-1,TRBV12-5,-,-,CASGLVSNEQFF,TGTGCTAGTGGTTTGGTCTCCAATGAGCAGTTCTTC
TRBJ1-1,TRBV19,TRBD1,-,CASSIWDSVNTEAFF,TGTGCCAGTAGTATATGGGACAGCGTGAACACTGAAGCTTTCTTT
TRBJ2-7,TRBV7-6,-,-,CASSLAGSEYEQYF,TGTGCCAGCAGCTTAGCCGGGAGTGAATACGAGCAGTACTTC